One sample yielded the 20 T cell receptor beta chains listed below, sequenced in a study of blood T cells in healthy people across ages. A J-beta primer mix and a sample-barcoded 5' primer were used in a second PCR of about 7 to 12 cycles. In TCRdb, the 5' RACE reads were re-called with MiXCR into one record per CDR3 protein. Of about 930,000 distinct CDR3 sequences in the sample, almost 30% were seen once. These same data were also listed under a study on T cells of mothers and their children.

Sequenced material: blood. Every receptor here comes from a woman in her forties in good health.

Concerning this clonotype: Given a much more abundant clone one base away, this may be a read error. This chain connects TRBV28 to TRBJ2-1; no reliable D call. The CDR3 is 13 amino acids. Germline V gives CDR1 MDHEN, CDR2 SYDVKM. DNA for the CDR3: TGTGCCAACAGTTTAGTTGAGGCCAATGAGCAGTTCTTC. Protein: CANSLVEANEQFF. Drawing the rest from reference TRBV28 and TRBJ2-1, the complete variable domain is DVKVTQSSRYLVKRTGEKVFLECVQDMDHENMFWYRQDPGLGLRLIYFSYDVKMKEKGDIPEGYSVSREKKERFSLILESASTNQTSMYLCANSLVEANEQFFGPGTRLTVL.

This clonotype has a handful of counts. Germline and junction disagree at one end, which may indicate a read error. The rearrangement links TRBV5-1 to TRBJ2-3; D might be TRBD1 or TRBD2, each matching 5 bases. This CDR3 is built from 16 residues. Germline V gene lookup returns CDR1 SGHRS and CDR2 YFSETQ. CDR3 sequence: CASSLERGAETGTQYF. CDR3 DNA: TGCGCCAGCAGCTTGGAACGGGGCGCCGAAACAGGTACGCAGTATTTT.

Concerning this clonotype itself: It may be a read error: a sequence one base away is much more abundant. The chain links TRBV20-1 to TRBJ2-2, with no clear D. CDR1 DFQATT and CDR2 SNEGSKA come from the germline V gene (reference sequence). This CDR3 has 13 residues. The CDR3 is CSFSGPTAGELFF. The CDR3 bases are TGCAGCTTTTCCGGGCCAACCGCCGGGGAGCTGTTTTTT.

This clonotype was seen a few times. DNA of the CDR3: TGTGCCAGCAGCCAAGATCTTGCGGCGGACGAGCAGTACTTC. Residues: CASSQDLAADEQYF. J is TRBJ2-7 and V is TRBV3-1; no clear D gene. V was trimmed by 0 bases and J by 5 bases, leaving 11 bases between them. Germline V CDR1 and CDR2: LGHDT, YNNKEL (reference sequence). CDR3 size: 14 residues.

This clonotype was seen a handful of times. Possible read error: a much larger clone is one base away. This chain uses TRBV12-3 or TRBV12-4 with TRBJ1-5; no firm D call. This CDR3 is built from 16 residues. Trimming left V 1 base short and J 7 bases short, with 17 bases between. DNA of the CDR3: TGTGCCAGCAGTTTAGGGTTAGGGCTTGGTGGCCAGCCCCAGCATTTT. Its protein is CASSLGLGLGGQPQHF.

J is TRBJ1-1 and V is TRBV7-6, with TRBD1 matching over 7 bases. J lost 5 bases, V lost 2 bases, and 5 bases had no gene match. CDR1 is SGHVS, CDR2 FNYEAQ, per germline. The CDR3 runs 14 residues. CDR3 in DNA: TGTGCCAGCAGCTTATCGCAGGGGGAAACTGAAGCTTTCTTT. Its protein product is CASSLSQGETEAFF.

The rearrangement links TRBV6-5 to TRBJ1-1; D is unresolved. This CDR3 region has 13 residues. Germline V gene data show CDR1 as MNHEY and CDR2 as SVGAGI. V lost 3 bases, J lost 1 base, and 6 bases lay in between. CDR3 in amino acids: CASSYDGNTEAFF. CDR3 DNA: TGTGCCAGCAGTTATGACGGGAACACTGAAGCTTTCTTT.

In regard to this clonotype: One end of the junction is discordant with germline, which a read error may explain. This rearrangement joins TRBV10-3 to TRBJ2-5; 13 bases line up with TRBD2. There are 19 residues in the CDR3. Germline V lookup: CDR1 ENHRY, CDR2 SYGVKD. CDR3 amino acids: CAIRRELAGGPQGQETQYF. The CDR3 coding sequence is TGTGCCATCAGAAGGGAACTAGCGGGGGGGCCGCAAGGCCAAGAGACTCAGTACTTC.

Many counts were recorded for this clonotype. The chain employs TRBV9 and TRBJ2-7; D remains unclear. Trimming left V 1 base short and J 2 bases short, with 10 bases between. The CDR3 has 14 residues. In germline, CDR1 is SGDLS, CDR2 YYNGEE. The CDR3 sequence is CASSVYDRTYEQYF. The CDR3 region has the DNA TGTGCCAGCAGCGTATACGATCGGACCTACGAGCAGTACTTC.

The chain links TRBV3-1 to TRBJ2-6; D might be TRBD2 (5 bases). Trimming shortened V by 10 bases and J by 1 base, and 11 bases separated the two germline ends. CDR1 is LGHDT and CDR2 is YNNKEL in the germline V gene (reference sequence). The CDR3 is 14 residues long. CDR3 amino acids: CATGIGSGANVLTF. The CDR3 coding sequence is TGTGCCACCGGGATCGGATCTGGGGCCAACGTCCTGACTTTC. Using reference TRBV3-1 and TRBJ2-6 for the parts outside the CDR3, the full variable domain is DTAVSQTPKYLVTQMGNDKSIKCEQNLGHDTMYWYKQDSKKFLKIMFSYNNKELIINETVPNRFSPKSPDKAHLNLHINSLELGDSAVYFCATGIGSGANVLTFGAGSRLTVL.

The chain joins TRBV7-2 to TRBJ2-3; D is possibly TRBD2 (5 bases). The V end was cut by 5 bases, the J end by 5 bases, with 11 bases between. In germline, CDR1 is SGHTA, CDR2 FQGNSA. The CDR3 runs to 13 residues. CDR3 bases: TGTGCCAGCAGCATCGCCCGGGGAGATACGCAGTATTTT. Encoded protein: CASSIARGDTQYF. The full variable domain, completed using reference TRBV7-2 and TRBJ2-3, is GAGVSQSPSNKVTEKGKDVELRCDPISGHTALYWYRQSLGQGLEFLIYFQGNSAPDKSGLPSDRFSAERTGGSVSTLTIQRTQQEDSAVYLCASSIARGDTQYFGPGTRLTVL.

This chain links TRBV5-6 with TRBJ2-2; D may be TRBD2 (5 bases). The germline V and J ends were trimmed by 0 bases and 8 bases, with 23 bases remaining between them. The germline V gene has CDR1 SGHDT and CDR2 YYEEEE. The CDR3 sequence is 18 residues long. CDR3 residues: CASSLGSRRRDRTGELFF. In DNA form, the CDR3 reads TGTGCCAGCAGCTTGGGCAGCAGGCGGCGTGATCGGACTGGGGAGCTGTTTTTT.

This clonotype occurred a few times. The CDR3 loop is CASSELGGGEQFF. Here the CDR3 DNA reads TGTGCCAGCAGTGAACTCGGGGGAGGAGAGCAGTTCTTC. V and J are TRBV6-4 and TRBJ2-1; possibly TRBD2 for D (6 bases). This CDR3 has 13 residues. Germline CDR1 reads MRHNA; CDR2 reads SNTAGT. V lost 3 bases and J 10 bases, leaving 13 bases between the germline ends.

Concerning this clonotype: Being one base from a much bigger clone, this may be a read error. J is TRBJ2-2 and V is TRBV12-3 or TRBV12-4; 14 bases align to TRBD2. The CDR3 is 17 amino acids. Here the CDR3 reads CAGSLLGLAGVSGELFF. The CDR3 DNA reads TGTGCCGGCAGTTTATTGGGACTAGCGGGGGTATCCGGGGAGCTGTTTTTT.

The table lists this clonotype with many counts. The chain recombines TRBV12-3 or TRBV12-4 with TRBJ2-5, with 8 nucleotides matching TRBD1. The CDR3 runs to 17 residues. Trimming at V came to 3 bases and at J to 5 bases, leaving 14 bases not matched to a gene. CDR3 sequence: CASSLPPGQGSSETQYF. CDR3 nucleotides: TGTGCCAGCAGTTTGCCACCCGGACAGGGTAGTTCTGAGACCCAGTACTTC.

The J gene is TRBJ1-3, the V gene TRBV12-3 or TRBV12-4; 12 bases agree with TRBD1. The CDR3 extends over 15 amino acids. Trimming cost V 6 bases and J 4 bases; bases outside gene matches: 4. The DNA for the CDR3 is TGTGCCAGCAGAGGGGACAGGGGGCCGGGAAACACCATATATTTT. Amino acid sequence: CASRGDRGPGNTIYF.

The rearrangement joins TRBV6-1 to TRBJ1-6, with unresolved D. V lost 3 bases to trimming and J lost 9 bases, with 6 bases between them. Germline values: CDR1 MNHNS, CDR2 SASEGT. This CDR3 region has 12 residues. CDR3 amino acids: CASSDVSSPLHF. For the CDR3, the DNA is TGTGCCAGCAGTGACGTTTCTTCACCCCTCCACTTT.

The rearrangement links TRBV6-2 or TRBV6-3 to TRBJ2-6; the D is unclear. This CDR3 region has 16 residues. Germline V lookup: CDR1 MNHEY, CDR2 SVGEGT. The V and J ends lost 7 bases and 0 bases respectively, with 13 bases between them. CDR3 bases: TGTGCCAGCATTCCCTCAGGCCGCTCTGGGGCCAACGTCCTGACTTTC. This sequence encodes CASIPSGRSGANVLTF.

The chain links TRBV3-1 to TRBJ2-3; TRBD2 matches at 7 bases. This CDR3 region has 16 residues. V trimming: 1 base; J trimming: 2 bases; junction bases outside the gene matches: 6. Per the germline V gene, CDR1 is LGHDT and CDR2 is YNNKEL (reference sequence). CDR3 DNA: TGTGCCAGCAGCCAAGGGTCCGGGGGGATCACAGATACGCAGTATTTT. It specifies CASSQGSGGITDTQYF.

The rearrangement uses TRBV19 and TRBJ1-5, with 8 nucleotides matching TRBD1. The CDR3 loop spans 14 amino acids. V lost 6 bases to trimming and J lost 7 bases; unmatched junction nucleotides: 8. Germline V CDR1 and CDR2: LNHDA, SQIVND (reference sequence). In nucleotides, the CDR3 is TGTGCCAGTAGGTGGCAGGGGGCAGGACAGCCCCAGCATTTT. It yields the protein CASRWQGAGQPQHF.